The source of this T cell receptor beta chain is a study of shared T cell receptors in the human thymus. Between the trimmed V and J ends, which lost 8 bases and 7 bases, there was a span of 21 bases. CDR1 and CDR2 from the germline V gene are MNHNS and SASEGT. This CDR3 comprises 15 residues. Produced via immunoSEQ multiplex PCR; TCRdb's table is partial and in-frame only. The sample lists approximately 400,000 clones; roughly 94% were seen once. Sequencing was performed on thymocytes. The receptor was derived from a human donor. The chain links TRBV6-1 to TRBJ1-5, with D possibly TRBD1 on 5 matching bases. CDR3 protein: CASWGGEGIKQPQHF. The CDR3 coding sequence is TGTGCCAGCTGGGGGGGAGAGGGAATCAAACAGCCCCAGCATTTT.